This entry features one TCR beta chain sequence. Its antigen is unknown. One base away there is no much larger clone; base qualities are not given. The time point tag for this specimen amounts to: about 28 days (+/-7) after the second vaccine dose. AZD1222 recipients given second doses at about 4 weeks or at about 12 weeks were pooled, since spike-specific TCR depth and breadth were not found to differ between the two schedules. Vaccinee samples were obtained from the UK trials COV001 and COV002, which included a single-blind randomized controlled phase 2/3 trial of AZD1222 (ChAdOx1 nCoV-19) in healthy adults. For TCRbeta chain sequencing, PBMC samples were collected from trial participants at day 0 and at day 28 after the second dose. These data are taken from a study of T cell responses to AZD1222 COVID-19 vaccine (dated by TCRdb to the early 2020s). Some background on the complete study: A total of 233 trial participants underwent TCR sequencing, of whom under 220 had received two doses of AZD1222 and 26 had received two doses of the MenACWY control vaccine. Enrollment into the trials was organized by age into subgroups of 18-55, 56-69 and 70-plus years, and those subgroups contained roughly 140, 27 and 60 TCR-sequenced participants, respectively. Here is what the overall study found, with its caveats: Nearly half of unique spike-specific TCRs reportedly recognized epitopes outside regions mutated in the B.1.351 and B.1.1.7 variants. After two AZD1222 doses, spike-specific TCR breadth and depth were significantly higher than at day 0 and than in MenACWY recipients. Vaccine-associated CD4 TCRs spanned the whole spike protein, with dominant responses in regions 160-218 and 743-854. Participants were mostly white British and included more females than males, and it was suggested by the authors that clonal diversity may have been underestimated. The 56-69-year group was small, and its depth increase did not reach significance, likely because of low power. Because no day 14 peak-response samples were available, repertoires were characterized only after the peak T cell response. Conclusions about previously exposed vaccinees are limited, since just five or six AZD1222 recipients were seropositive for SARS-CoV-2 at baseline.

The V end gives up 6 bases and the J end 3 bases, leaving 8 bases in the junction not matched to a gene. Including cysteine and phenylalanine, the CDR3 has 14 amino acids. This entry keeps only the CDR3 DNA: 42 bases, framed from base 1. Looking up the germline V gene yields CDR1 MNHEY and CDR2 SVGAGI. The CDR3 regions of human TCRbeta chains were subjected to immunosequencing. The source study handled its data this way. Repertoire TCRs were checked for matches against a reference library of SARS-CoV-2-specific TCRs that had been generated using the MIRA antigen-specificity platform. Breadth meant the fraction of unique TCRs that were SARS-CoV-2-associated, whereas depth meant the fraction of total T cells that were SARS-CoV-2-associated. Each spike-specific TCR was assigned to its reactive spike region and to a CD4 or CD8 class using the MIRA data. Log10-transformed breadth and depth values were compared by one-way ANOVA with Sidak's multiple comparisons tests. Not all clones reach the TCRdb copy of this immuneACCESS table, which keeps in-frame sequences only. Checked studies attribute under half of the gap to unresolved V genes and leave the rest unexplained. The V and J calls and clone size were taken over from that table, and D and trimming were inferred from the DNA. In this sample the table shows 95,000 to 150,000 clones, roughly 86% of which occur a single time. The top ten constitute under 3% of the sample.

Recombination joined TRBV6-5 with TRBJ2-7; 7 junctional bases match TRBD1. Sequenced material: peripheral blood, taken 28 days after the second AZD1222 dose. The sequence was collected from an adult who received the AZD1222 COVID-19 vaccine. The encoded CDR3 is CASSIRDSGYEQYF. The nucleotides read TGTGCCAGCAGCATTCGGGACAGCGGCTACGAGCAGTACTTC.